This section outlines one T cell receptor (beta chain) sequence together with its context. This clonotype was detected a few times. No antigen is known for it. There are no base qualities to consult, and no much larger clone falls within one base. This record belongs to a study of response to subunit inactivated influenza vaccine (dated by TCRdb to the late 2010s). Some background on the complete study: To follow how T cells responded to a trivalent subunit inactivated influenza vaccine, the researchers relied on deep quantitative profiling of the T cell receptor repertoire.

The paper's findings and limits, for the study overall: The authors suggested that each seasonal influenza vaccination may recruit only a limited number of new T cells.

For CDR1 and CDR2, the germline V gene lists SNHLY and FYNNEI. Taken from cysteine to phenylalanine, the CDR3 has 14 residues. Just the 42-base CDR3 DNA is kept, in frame starting at base 1. At the junction V is shortened by 7 bases and J by 5 bases; bases outside the gene matches: 7. Library generation was performed with RT-PCR. The sequencer was an Illumina HiSeq 2500. The public reads were run again by TCRdb, first through fastp at Q25 and then through MiXCR, and only productive beta chains were kept. Every distinct CDR3 protein forms one entry, paired with its most common genes and DNA. Counted in this sample were 750,000 to 850,000 distinct CDR3 sequences; about a fifth of them appeared once. The ten largest clonotypes hold under 13% of the sample.

The sequenced sample was PBMCs from blood, obtained more than 4 days after vaccination. The TCR comes from a man aged 45-65 years who received an inactivated influenza vaccine. Donor details come from another sample of the same person, matched by shared clones. The chain couples TRBV2 to TRBJ1-4; 7 central nucleotides agree with TRBD1. The CDR3 has the sequence CASKAGTENEKLFF. In nucleotides, the sequence is TGTGCCAGCAAGGCCGGGACAGAGAATGAAAAACTGTTTTTT. With all but the CDR3 taken from the reference TRBV2 and TRBJ1-4 genes, the full variable domain is: EPEVTQTPSHQVTQMGQEVILRCVPISNHLYFYWYRQILGQKVEFLVSFYNNEISEKSEIFDDQFSVERPDGSNFTLKIRSTKLEDSAMYFCASKAGTENEKLFFGSGTQLSVL.